This T cell receptor (beta chain) was identified during a study of blood T cell repertoires in COVID-19. Donors were grouped by their self-reported clinical history. Original handling: Amplified reference gene primers provided the basis for estimating nucleated cell counts. The table came from immunoSEQ multiplex PCR; TCRdb's copy has only in-frame clones and leaves some out. Clone size and V and J calls were adopted from that table, with D and trimming inferred from the DNA. The table has just over 300,000 clones, 90% seen once. Germline values: CDR1 GTSNPN, CDR2 SVGIG (reference sequence). CDR3 size: 11 residues. V lost 5 bases and J 3 bases, leaving 8 bases between the germline ends.

This TCR was sampled from a woman aged 18-29 years with acute COVID-19. The chain couples TRBV30 to TRBJ2-7, with no clear D. The specimen was PBMCs or T cells enriched from blood (not recorded which). The CDR3 loop is CAWARVYEQYF. The CDR3 nucleotides are TGTGCCTGGGCACGGGTCTACGAGCAGTACTTC.